These 29 T cell receptor beta chains share one sample of origin, sequenced in a study of T cell clones after liver transplantation. Some clones are missing from TCRdb's copy, which holds only in-frame ones; the method was immunoSEQ multiplex PCR. The sample includes 50,000 to 70,000 clones, approximately 70% seen only once; the top ten take 2.8%. Sequencing used CD4+ T cells from blood, obtained at the approximately 15-month timepoint. The origin of the receptors is a human patient who received a liver transplant. Part of the T cell pool may stem from the graft donor.

The chain uses TRBV30 and TRBJ1-5; weak D call: TRBD1 (5 bases). With 5 bases removed from V and 4 bases from J, the gap between germline ends came to 18 bases. This CDR3 is built from 15 residues. Germline V CDR1 and CDR2: GTSNPN, SVGIG (reference sequence). DNA of the CDR3: TGTGCCTGGGGGGAGACAGATCTCTCGAATCAGCCCCAGCATTTT. Encoded protein: CAWGETDLSNQPQHF. Using reference TRBV30 and TRBJ1-5 for the parts outside the CDR3, the full variable domain is SQTIHQWPATLVQPVGSPLSLECTVEGTSNPNLYWYRQAAGRGLQLLFYSVGIGQISSEVPQNLSASRPQDRQFILSSKKLLLSDSGFYLCAWGETDLSNQPQHFGDGTRLSIL.

The genes are TRBV6-1 and TRBJ2-2, with D uncertain. CDR1 and CDR2 (germline): MNHNS, SASEGT. The ends were cut back, 4 bases at V and 7 bases at J, with 7 bases in the middle. The CDR3 extends over 12 amino acids. The CDR3 protein is CASSGSYGELFF. CDR3 DNA sequence: TGTGCCAGCAGTGGTTCTTACGGGGAGCTGTTTTTT.

J is TRBJ2-4 and V is TRBV5-8; 9 positions agree with TRBD2. Unmatched junction bases numbered 7, after V lost 4 bases and J lost 8 bases. The CDR3 extends over 14 amino acids. Germline lookup yields CDR1 SGHTS and CDR2 YDEGEE. CDR3 sequence: CASSPRVAGDIQYF. CDR3 nucleotides: TGTGCCAGCAGCCCCCGGGTAGCGGGAGACATTCAGTACTTC.

Concerning this clone: The sample holds other DNA sequences that translate to the same CDR3. V usage is TRBV29-1 and J usage is TRBJ2-1; the match to TRBD2 covers 7 bases. The J segment lost 4 bases and the V segment lost 4 bases, leaving 4 bases of the junction unmatched. The CDR3 consists of 13 residues. Germline lookup yields CDR1 SQVTM and CDR2 ANQGSEA. The CDR3, as DNA: TGCAGCGTTGGGACGGGGGGATACAATGAGCAGTTCTTC. Translating gives CSVGTGGYNEQFF.

This chain joins TRBV2 and TRBJ2-1; D possibly uses TRBD1 or TRBD2 (6 bases each). This CDR3 is 15 amino acids long. Trimming removed 6 bases from V and 4 bases from J, with 16 bases in between. Per germline, CDR1 SNHLY and CDR2 FYNNEI. The CDR3 spells CASRKGDFLYNEQFF. The CDR3 DNA sequence: TGTGCCAGCAGGAAGGGGGACTTCTTATACAATGAGCAGTTCTTC.

V and J are TRBV29-1 and TRBJ1-1, with a possible D match to TRBD1 (6 bases). Germline V gene sequence: CDR1 SQVTM, CDR2 ANQGSEA. Trimming removed 7 bases at V and 6 bases at J, with 15 bases between. The CDR3 consists of 12 residues. CDR3 residues: CSGGTPRPEAFF. In DNA form, the CDR3 reads TGCAGCGGGGGGACACCTCGCCCTGAAGCTTTCTTT.

The count of this clone is one. The chain joins TRBV19 to TRBJ1-2; D is possibly TRBD1 (5 bases). The CDR3 runs to 15 residues. Trimming took 1 base from V and 9 from J, leaving 18 bases between them. The germline gives CDR1 LNHDA, CDR2 SQIVND (reference sequence). Written as DNA, the CDR3 is TGTGCCAGTAGTATAGCGGCCGGGGGGGTATTAAGCTACACCTTC. It codes for CASSIAAGGVLSYTF.

This clone was detected only once. The V and J genes are TRBV6-5 and TRBJ1-2; D is undetermined. CDR1 is MNHEY and CDR2 is SVGAGI in the germline V gene. The CDR3 extends over 11 amino acids. Between the trimmed V and J ends, which lost 8 bases and 8 bases, there was a span of 12 bases. CDR3 DNA: TGTGCCAGCGAGGGATTGGGAGGCTACACCTTC. Amino acid sequence: CASEGLGGYTF.

V is TRBV7-2 and J is TRBJ2-5; no firm D call. The CDR3 has 15 amino acids. Trimming removed 1 base from V and 2 bases from J, with 11 bases in between. Germline V gene sequence: CDR1 SGHTA, CDR2 FQGNSA. The CDR3 bases are TGTGCCAGCAGCTTAGGGTTACCATCTCAAGAGACCCAGTACTTC. As protein: CASSLGLPSQETQYF.

The chain carries TRBV30 and TRBJ1-2, with D possibly TRBD1 on 5 matching bases. Germline assignment: CDR1 GTSNPN and CDR2 SVGIG (reference sequence). V gave up 4 bases and J gave up 6 bases, with 15 bases separating them. There are 13 residues in the CDR3. CDR3 DNA: TGTGCCTGGAACGGGGTAGGGACGGATGGCTACACCTTC. This encodes CAWNGVGTDGYTF.

This chain uses TRBV5-1 with TRBJ2-6; D possibly matches TRBD1 or TRBD2 (5 bases each). This CDR3 is 16 amino acids long. The V gene lost 4 bases and the J gene lost 2 bases, with 13 bases spanning the gap. CDR1 is SGHRS, CDR2 YFSETQ, per germline. The CDR3 sequence is CASSPGTGTGANVLTF. CDR3 DNA: TGCGCCAGCAGCCCCGGGACGGGAACTGGGGCCAACGTCCTGACTTTC.

This chain connects TRBV2 to TRBJ2-1; 9 bases match TRBD2. Germline V gene lookup returns CDR1 SNHLY and CDR2 FYNNEI. Unmatched junction bases numbered 10, after V lost 7 bases and J lost 6 bases. This CDR3 contains 15 residues. The CDR3 sequence is CASKSVAGDGNEQFF. The DNA for the CDR3 is TGTGCCAGCAAGTCCGTAGCGGGAGATGGCAATGAGCAGTTCTTC.

This chain links TRBV4-2 with TRBJ2-5, with a possible D match to TRBD1 (5 bases). Germline V CDR1 and CDR2: LGHNA, YNFKEQ. The length of the CDR3 is 16 residues. The germline V and J ends were trimmed by 1 base and 1 base, with 13 bases remaining between them. In nucleotides, the CDR3 is TGTGCCAGCAGCCAAGGGTCGCAGGGTGGCCAAGAGACCCAGTACTTC. Its translation: CASSQGSQGGQETQYF.

The chain has TRBV28 and TRBJ1-3; TRBD1 aligns across 8 bases. J gave up 0 bases and V 7 bases, and 2 bases lay outside the gene matches. CDR1 is MDHEN, CDR2 SYDVKM, per germline. The CDR3 totals 14 residues. DNA of the CDR3: TGTGCCAGCATTACAGGGGGCTCTGGAAACACCATATATTTT. Encoded protein: CASITGGSGNTIYF.

J is TRBJ1-2 and V is TRBV19, with D possibly TRBD1 on 6 matching bases. CDR3 length equals 14 residues. The V end lost 9 bases, the J end lost 0 bases, and 14 bases lay between the germline ends. Looked up from germline, CDR1 is LNHDA and CDR2 is SQIVND (reference sequence). The CDR3 DNA is TGTGCCAGCACCGGGACATCAGCTAACTATGGCTACACCTTC. Translating it yields CASTGTSANYGYTF.

This clone was observed a few times. This rearrangement joins TRBV10-1 to TRBJ2-3, with TRBD2 matching 10 bases. J was trimmed by 1 base and V by 4 bases; bases with no gene match: 8. Looked up from germline, CDR1 is WNHNN and CDR2 is SYGVQD (reference sequence). This CDR3 comprises 17 residues. The CDR3 nucleotides are TGCGCCAGCAGTGGGGTAGCGGGAGGCGTGGGCACAGATACGCAGTATTTT. This encodes CASSGVAGGVGTDTQYF.

This clone was seen a handful of times. The chain joins TRBV21-1 to TRBJ2-3; the table's D call of TRBD1 was not tested on the DNA. TRBV21-1 represents a pseudogene. The CDR3 spans 15 residues. The CDR3: CASSIRDRGTDTQYF. In nucleotides, the CDR3 is TGTGCCAGCAGCATCCGGGACAGGGGCACAGATACGCAGTATTTT.

V and J are TRBV7-2 and TRBJ2-1, with 9 bases aligning to TRBD1. Germline CDR1 SGHTA, CDR2 FQGNSA. The CDR3 has 15 amino acids. J lost 3 bases, V lost 5 bases, and 5 bases had no gene match. As DNA, the CDR3 is TGTGCCAGCAGCAAAACAGGGGGCGACTACAATGAGCAGTTCTTC. Translating it yields CASSKTGGDYNEQFF.

V and J are TRBV30 and TRBJ2-3; 7 bases match TRBD2. V shed 4 bases, J shed 7 bases, and the junction held 8 bases outside the gene matches. CDR3 size: 13 residues. CDR1 is GTSNPN and CDR2 is SVGIG in the germline V gene (reference sequence). Written as DNA, the CDR3 is TGTGCCTGGACCGCGGGGGTGGGATATACGCAGTATTTT. This encodes CAWTAGVGYTQYF.

The gene calls are TRBV7-8 and TRBJ2-6, with D possibly TRBD1 on 6 matching bases. Germline V lookup: CDR1 SGHVS, CDR2 FQNEAQ. The CDR3 has 16 amino acids. The V gene lost 5 bases and the J gene lost 3 bases, with 14 bases spanning the gap. The CDR3 region has the DNA TGTGCCAGCAGCCCCCAGGGGAATCATGGGGCCAACGTCCTGACTTTC. Translated, it gives CASSPQGNHGANVLTF.

J is TRBJ2-5 and V is TRBV2, with D hard to call. Germline lookup yields CDR1 SNHLY and CDR2 FYNNEI. There are 13 residues in the CDR3. V lost 6 bases and J lost 2, with 10 bases in between. The chain's CDR3 is CASSPNPQETQYF. The CDR3 nucleotides are TGTGCCAGCAGCCCAAACCCACAAGAGACCCAGTACTTC.

The chain combines TRBV11-3 with TRBJ2-1; 12 bases match TRBD2. The germline V gene has CDR1 SGHNT and CDR2 YENEEA. The CDR3 sequence is 15 residues long. The V gene end was trimmed by 5 bases and the J gene end by 7 bases; junction bases not matched to a gene: 6. This chain's CDR3 is CASSPLGLAGNEQFF. CDR3 nucleotides: TGTGCCAGCAGCCCACTAGGACTAGCGGGAAATGAGCAGTTCTTC.

The rearrangement joins TRBV6-5 to TRBJ1-1; D is unclear. The CDR3 consists of 11 residues. Trimming pared 7 bases from V and 5 bases from J, leaving 8 bases between. The germline V gene has CDR1 MNHEY and CDR2 SVGAGI. The CDR3 DNA reads TGTGCCAGCACGTGGGGAACTGAAGCTTTCTTT. This sequence encodes CASTWGTEAFF.

The genes are TRBV6-5 and TRBJ2-5; tentatively, D is TRBD1 (6 bases). Germline CDR1 is MNHEY and CDR2 is SVGAGI. Trimming left V 7 bases short and J 6 bases short, with 15 bases between. The CDR3 contains 13 residues. The CDR3 nucleotides are TGTGCCAGCATCCAACAGGGATCGCAGACCCAGTACTTC. Amino acid sequence: CASIQQGSQTQYF.

A single count supports this clone. Other DNA sequences in the same sample also yield this CDR3. The chain is built from TRBV5-1 and TRBJ2-5; 7 bases map to TRBD2. The CDR3 spans 14 residues. Germline V gives CDR1 SGHRS, CDR2 YFSETQ. J lost 2 bases, V lost 4 bases, and 5 bases had no gene match. The CDR3 region is CASSPGLGQETQYF. Here the CDR3 DNA reads TGCGCCAGCAGCCCCGGACTAGGTCAAGAGACCCAGTACTTC.

V and J are TRBV30 and TRBJ1-6; no definite D call. V was pared by 2 bases and J by 8 bases, with 10 bases between. CDR1 GTSNPN and CDR2 SVGIG come from the germline V gene (reference sequence). The CDR3 is made up of 13 amino acids. This CDR3 reads CAWSISKDSPLHF. The CDR3 DNA reads TGTGCCTGGAGTATATCCAAGGATTCACCCCTCCACTTT.

As DNA, the CDR3 is TGTGCCAGCAGTGAACTGGGATTTGGCAATGAGCAGTTCTTC. Encoded protein: CASSELGFGNEQFF. V gene TRBV6-1 combines with J gene TRBJ2-1, with D unclear. The CDR3 covers 14 residues. Germline V lookup: CDR1 MNHNS, CDR2 SASEGT. The V end was cut by 2 bases, the J end by 6 bases, with 11 bases between.

This clone was recorded a few times. This chain joins TRBV10-3 and TRBJ2-7, with D perhaps matching TRBD1 or TRBD2 (5 bases each). In germline, CDR1 is ENHRY, CDR2 SYGVKD. The CDR3 spans 14 residues. V lost 6 bases, J lost 5 bases, and 17 bases lay in between. CDR3 bases: TGTGCCATCAGCCCGGGACCGGAGGTCCACGAGCAGTACTTC. This sequence encodes CAISPGPEVHEQYF.

CDR3 loop: CASSQVETGGGPQYF. For the CDR3, the DNA is TGCGCCAGCAGCCAAGTGGAAACGGGTGGAGGGCCTCAGTACTTC. This chain links TRBV4-1 with TRBJ2-4, with D perhaps matching TRBD2 (6 bases). The CDR3 runs to 15 residues. V shed 1 base and J shed 12 bases, with 19 bases lying between them. Looked up from germline, CDR1 is MGHRA and CDR2 is YSYEKL.